The 25 T cell receptor beta chains presented below share a single source sample, sequenced in a study of blood T cell repertoires in COVID-19. Using immunoSEQ multiplex PCR, the repertoire was profiled, and TCRdb retains in-frame clones only, with some absent. The table records around 220,000 clones, around 88% of them present only once. The sequenced sample was PBMCs or T cells enriched from blood (not recorded which). The receptors were sampled from a woman in her 50s with acute COVID-19.

The chain couples TRBV10-1 to TRBJ2-5, with a weak D call TRBD1 (6 bases). The CDR3 totals 15 residues. Deletions cut 6 bases from V and 7 bases from J, with 21 bases between. Germline lookup yields CDR1 WNHNN and CDR2 SYGVQD (reference sequence). The CDR3 reads CASRDDRLSWGTQYF. Here the CDR3 DNA reads TGCGCCAGCAGGGACGACAGGCTCTCGTGGGGGACCCAGTACTTC.

V and J are TRBV7-8 and TRBJ1-1, with D perhaps matching TRBD1 (5 bases). The CDR3 is 14 residues long. With 5 bases removed from V and 4 bases from J, the gap between germline ends came to 14 bases. Germline values: CDR1 SGHVS, CDR2 FQNEAQ. CDR3 loop: CASSPTATVTEAFF. CDR3 nucleotides: TGTGCCAGCAGCCCGACTGCGACAGTCACTGAAGCTTTCTTT. Complete variable domain (other parts from reference TRBV7-8 and TRBJ1-1): GAGVSQSPRYKVAKRGQDVALRCDPISGHVSLFWYQQALGQGPEFLTYFQNEAQLDKSGLPSDRFFAERPEGSVSTLKIQRTQQEDSAVYLCASSPTATVTEAFFGQGTRLTVV.

This clone appeared a few times. This chain connects TRBV28 to TRBJ2-7; 7 bases line up with TRBD2. J lost 12 bases, V lost 5 bases, and 22 bases had no gene match. Germline V lookup: CDR1 MDHEN, CDR2 SYDVKM. The CDR3 loop spans 16 amino acids. The CDR3 bases are TGTGCCAGCAGTACCCTCATCGAGGGAGGGCGGGGTCGATGGTACTTC. Amino acids: CASSTLIEGGRGRWYF.

The rearrangement uses TRBV6-5 and TRBJ1-5, with a possible D match to TRBD1 (5 bases). The germline V and J ends were trimmed by 8 bases and 0 bases, with 14 bases remaining between them. CDR1 is MNHEY and CDR2 is SVGAGI in the germline V gene. This CDR3 has 15 residues. The CDR3 region is CASGWAGYSNQPQHF. Written as DNA, the CDR3 is TGTGCCAGCGGTTGGGCAGGGTATAGCAATCAGCCCCAGCATTTT.

The chain carries TRBV29-1 and TRBJ1-3; D might be TRBD1 (6 bases). Germline V lookup: CDR1 SQVTM, CDR2 ANQGSEA. V was shortened by 5 bases and J by 0 bases, with 14 bases between the two germline ends. The CDR3 is made up of 15 amino acids. CDR3 amino acids: CSVSRDTNSGNTIYF. CDR3 coding DNA: TGCAGCGTTTCCCGGGACACCAACTCTGGAAACACCATATATTTT.

V and J are TRBV5-8 and TRBJ2-5, with TRBD1 matching over 8 bases. CDR3 length: 15 amino acids. Trimming at V came to 1 base and at J to 5 bases, leaving 7 bases not matched to a gene. The germline CDR1 and CDR2 sequences are SGHTS and YDEGEE. CDR3 in amino acids: CASSLRPGGWETQYF. CDR3 nucleotides: TGTGCCAGCAGCTTGAGGCCAGGGGGCTGGGAGACCCAGTACTTC.

This chain links TRBV9 with TRBJ2-2; 7 positions match TRBD2. The CDR3 length is 12 residues. Looked up from germline, CDR1 is SGDLS and CDR2 is YYNGEE. V shed 6 bases and J 4 bases; nucleotides not matched to a gene: 0. As DNA, the CDR3 is TGTGCCAGCACGGGGGGCACCGGGGAGCTGTTTTTT. Translation gives CASTGGTGELFF. Based on the CDR3 plus reference TRBV9 and TRBJ2-2, the full variable domain is DSGVTQTPKHLITATGQRVTLRCSPRSGDLSVYWYQQSLDQGLQFLIQYYNGEERAKGNILERFSAQQFPDLHSELNLSSLELGDSALYFCASTGGTGELFFGEGSRLTVL.

The chain employs TRBV28 and TRBJ2-4; D is unclear. This CDR3 contains 15 residues. Germline lookup yields CDR1 MDHEN and CDR2 SYDVKM. The V and J ends lost 3 bases and 6 bases respectively, with 15 bases between them. CDR3 region: CASSFAPAGTNIQYF. For the CDR3, the DNA is TGTGCCAGCAGTTTTGCCCCCGCCGGTACAAACATTCAGTACTTC.

V and J are TRBV11-2 and TRBJ2-2, with D unclear. V lost 1 base, J lost 8 bases, and 5 bases lay in between. CDR3 length equals 12 residues. Germline V gives CDR1 SGHAT, CDR2 FQNNGV. This CDR3 reads CASSLARGELFF. CDR3 nucleotide sequence: TGTGCCAGCAGCTTAGCTCGGGGGGAGCTGTTTTTT.

The chain recombines TRBV9 with TRBJ2-5, with unresolved D. Germline-derived CDR1 and CDR2 are SGDLS and YYNGEE. The CDR3 has 14 residues. Between the trimmed V and J ends, which lost 3 bases and 5 bases, there was a span of 14 bases. The CDR3 sequence is CASSARVAGETQYF. In DNA, the CDR3 is TGTGCCAGCAGCGCACGTGTAGCTGGGGAGACCCAGTACTTC.

The chain employs TRBV9 and TRBJ2-2; 10 positions match TRBD1. CDR1 is SGDLS, CDR2 YYNGEE, per germline. The CDR3 has 15 amino acids. The ends lost 3 bases at V and 5 bases at J; junction bases unmatched: 4. In DNA form, the CDR3 reads TGTGCCAGCAGCGGACAGGGGGCGCGAACCGGGGAGCTGTTTTTT. Translating it yields CASSGQGARTGELFF.

J is TRBJ1-3 and V is TRBV14, with D hard to call. Germline V CDR1 and CDR2: SGHDN, FVKESK. The CDR3 runs 13 residues. Between the trimmed V and J ends, which lost 4 bases and 2 bases, there was a span of 6 bases. CDR3: CASSPFTGNTIYF. CDR3 bases: TGTGCCAGCAGCCCGTTTACTGGAAACACCATATATTTT. The full variable domain, completed using reference TRBV14 and TRBJ1-3, is EAGVTQFPSHSVIEKGQTVTLRCDPISGHDNLYWYRRVMGKEIKFLLHFVKESKQDESGMPNNRFLAERTGGTYSTLKVQPAELEDSGVYFCASSPFTGNTIYFGEGSWLTVV.

This clone was recorded only once. This chain connects TRBV27 to TRBJ2-1; 7 bases line up with TRBD2. CDR1 and CDR2 from the germline V gene are MNHEY and SMNVEV (reference sequence). The CDR3 length is 16 residues. V was clipped by 5 bases and J by 2 bases; unmatched bases: 9. CDR3 nucleotide sequence: TGTGCCAGCAGTAAAACCGGGACTAATACCTACAATGAGCAGTTCTTC. Translated: CASSKTGTNTYNEQFF.

In this sample, this clone turned up a few times. The chain uses TRBV10-3 and TRBJ1-4; D gene ambiguous. There are 15 residues in the CDR3. Looked up from germline, CDR1 is ENHRY and CDR2 is SYGVKD. Trimming removed 6 bases at V and 0 bases at J, with 11 bases between. CDR3 in amino acids: CAIRDPGTTNEKLFF. The CDR3 bases are TGTGCCATCAGAGATCCGGGAACAACTAATGAAAAACTGTTTTTT.

The chain recombines TRBV5-1 with TRBJ1-1, with D tentatively TRBD1 (6 bases). The CDR3 covers 13 residues. CDR1 SGHRS and CDR2 YFSETQ come from the germline V gene. The V gene lost 0 bases and the J gene lost 6 bases, with 9 bases spanning the gap. The CDR3 sequence: CASSLGGGAEAFF. In nucleotides, the CDR3 is TGCGCCAGCAGCTTGGGAGGGGGAGCTGAAGCTTTCTTT. Full variable domain (rest looked up from reference TRBV5-1 and TRBJ1-1): KAGVTQTPRYLIKTRGQQVTLSCSPISGHRSVSWYQQTPGQGLQFLFEYFSETQRNKGNFPGRFSGRQFSNSRSEMNVSTLELGDSALYLCASSLGGGAEAFFGQGTRLTVV.

This clone appeared a single time. The CDR3 DNA is TGTGCCAGTAGTCCTGGAACTAGCGGGAGATCCATCTACGAGCAGTACTTC. This translates into CASSPGTSGRSIYEQYF. The V gene is TRBV19, the J gene TRBJ2-7; TRBD2 agrees at 11 bases. The CDR3 contains 17 residues. Looked up from germline, CDR1 is LNHDA and CDR2 is SQIVND (reference sequence). The V and J ends lost 5 bases and 3 bases, in that order; junction bases with no gene match: 12.

The chain is built from TRBV27 and TRBJ1-6, with 9 positions matching TRBD1. The CDR3 extends over 15 amino acids. Trimming at V came to 5 bases and at J to 7 bases, leaving 6 bases not matched to a gene. The germline CDR1 and CDR2 sequences are MNHEY and SMNVEV (reference sequence). The CDR3 loop reads CASSMGQGGNSPLHF. The CDR3 coding sequence is TGTGCCAGCAGTATGGGACAGGGAGGGAATTCACCCCTCCACTTT.

This clone was detected once. The V gene is TRBV27, the J gene TRBJ1-6; 8 bases agree with TRBD1. This CDR3 contains 16 residues. Germline CDR1 and CDR2: MNHEY and SMNVEV (reference sequence). The junction had 10 bases not matched to a gene; V was cut back by 7 bases and J by 5 bases. CDR3 DNA: TGTGCCAGCACTTGGGACAGGCCCAAGCATAATTCACCCCTCCACTTT. This translates into CASTWDRPKHNSPLHF.

This chain joins TRBV27 and TRBJ2-3; 12 bases are a match to TRBD1. Germline CDR1 is MNHEY and CDR2 is SMNVEV (reference sequence). This CDR3 comprises 15 residues. V was clipped by 7 bases and J by 3 bases; unmatched bases: 5. Written as DNA, the CDR3 is TGTGCCAGCAAAAAGGGACAGGGGGCGACAGATACGCAGTATTTT. Amino acid sequence: CASKKGQGATDTQYF.

In its sample, this clone was seen many times. The chain has TRBV28 and TRBJ1-2; D gene unclear. The CDR3 length is 12 residues. Trimming cost V 2 bases and J 4 bases, with 5 bases left between them. Germline V gives CDR1 MDHEN, CDR2 SYDVKM. The CDR3 DNA is TGTGCCAGCAGTTTAACAGTCTATGGCTACACCTTC. Amino acid sequence: CASSLTVYGYTF.

The rearrangement links TRBV19 to TRBJ2-3; no reliable D call. The CDR3 covers 16 residues. V was shortened by 5 bases and J by 0 bases, with 15 bases between the two germline ends. Germline V gene sequence: CDR1 LNHDA, CDR2 SQIVND (reference sequence). CDR3 nucleotides: TGTGCCAGTAGTCCCCTGAGAATAGCTAGCACAGATACGCAGTATTTT. It yields the protein CASSPLRIASTDTQYF.

This clone occurred once. V is TRBV27 and J is TRBJ2-2; TRBD2 aligns across 10 bases. V gave up 3 bases and J gave up 4 bases; unmatched junction bases: 5. Germline CDR1 MNHEY, CDR2 SMNVEV (reference sequence). The CDR3 is 16 residues long. The DNA for the CDR3 is TGTGCCAGCAGTTTTGGCCTAGCGGGAGTCACCGGGGAGCTGTTTTTT. Its translation: CASSFGLAGVTGELFF.

The chain recombines TRBV30 with TRBJ2-1; TRBD2 agrees at 7 bases. V shed 4 bases and J 2 bases; nucleotides not matched to a gene: 2. CDR3 length: 13 residues. The germline V gene encodes CDR1 GTSNPN and CDR2 SVGIG (reference sequence). Here the CDR3 DNA reads TGTGCCTGGACCGGGAGGACCTACAATGAGCAGTTCTTC. This encodes CAWTGRTYNEQFF.

This rearrangement joins TRBV5-1 to TRBJ2-3, with 10 positions matching TRBD1. Germline loops: CDR1 SGHRS, CDR2 YFSETQ. After removal of 0 bases from V and 6 bases from J, the junction contained 10 bases not matched to a gene. The CDR3 contains 17 residues. This CDR3 reads CASSLGRGTGAKDTQYF. DNA for the CDR3: TGCGCCAGCAGCTTGGGACGCGGGACAGGGGCTAAGGATACGCAGTATTTT.

J is TRBJ1-5 and V is TRBV19; D is possibly TRBD1 (5 bases). CDR1 and CDR2 from the germline V gene are LNHDA and SQIVND (reference sequence). Trimming pared 7 bases from V and 6 bases from J, leaving 13 bases between. The CDR3 loop spans 13 amino acids. The CDR3 loop reads CASTSGYPQPQHF. The DNA of the CDR3 is TGTGCCAGTACCTCAGGGTATCCTCAGCCCCAGCATTTT.